This T cell receptor beta chain was retrieved from a study of cytomegalovirus exposure and HLA in healthy donors. On this clone: Its antigen is currently unknown.

CDR1 and CDR2 from the germline V gene are LNHDA and SQIVND (reference sequence). V shed 3 bases and J shed 4 bases, with 9 bases lying between them. This CDR3 is built from 13 residues. Overall study findings and caveats: Some V segments, including TRBV6-2 and TRBV6-3, were excluded as indistinguishable.

The PCR contained 60 Vbeta and 13 Jbeta primers. Generated by immunoSEQ multiplex PCR, the TCRdb table keeps only in-frame clones and is missing some. This table has about 120,000 clones, approximately 80% appearing once. This clonotype originated in a man aged 30-40 years in good health and CMV-seropositive. Input material: PBMCs. V and J are TRBV19 and TRBJ1-1, with D possibly TRBD1 on 6 matching bases. DNA for the CDR3: TGTGCCAGTAGTATCAGGGGTTCCACTGAAGCTTTCTTT. This gives the protein CASSIRGSTEAFF.